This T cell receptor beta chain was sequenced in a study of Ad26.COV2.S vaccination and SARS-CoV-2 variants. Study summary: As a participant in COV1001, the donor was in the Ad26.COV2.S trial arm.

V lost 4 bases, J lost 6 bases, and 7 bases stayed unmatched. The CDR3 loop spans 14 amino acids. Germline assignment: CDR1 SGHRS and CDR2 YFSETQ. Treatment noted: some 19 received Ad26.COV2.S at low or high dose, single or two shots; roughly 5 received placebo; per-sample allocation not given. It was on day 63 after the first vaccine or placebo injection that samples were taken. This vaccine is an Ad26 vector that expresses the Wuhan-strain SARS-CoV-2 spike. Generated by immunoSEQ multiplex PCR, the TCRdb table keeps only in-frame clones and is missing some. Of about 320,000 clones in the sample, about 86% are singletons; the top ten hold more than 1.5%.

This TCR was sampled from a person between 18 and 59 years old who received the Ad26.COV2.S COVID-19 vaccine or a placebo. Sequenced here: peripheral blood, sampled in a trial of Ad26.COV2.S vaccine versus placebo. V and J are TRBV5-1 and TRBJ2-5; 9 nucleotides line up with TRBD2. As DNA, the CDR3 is TGCGCCAGCAGCATAGCGGGGGACCTAAAGACCCAGTACTTC. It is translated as CASSIAGDLKTQYF.